Shown below are 29 T cell receptor beta chains from a single sample sequenced in a study of blood T cell repertoires in COVID-19. Sequencing was performed with immunoSEQ multiplex PCR; in TCRdb, only in-frame clones are kept and a portion is missing. The profile shows roughly 200,000 clones, roughly 84% of them singletons. Sequenced: PBMCs or T cells enriched from blood (not recorded which). These TCRs come from a woman in her 30s who had been exposed to COVID-19.

The chain joins TRBV18 to TRBJ1-1; 7 bases agree with TRBD1. This CDR3 contains 17 residues. Germline V gene sequence: CDR1 KGHSH, CDR2 LQKENI. V trimming: 5 bases; J trimming: 1 base; junction bases outside the gene matches: 13. In DNA, the CDR3 is TGTGCCAGCTCAGACTATCGGGACAGTCTGGGGAACACTGAAGCTTTCTTT. Its translation is CASSDYRDSLGNTEAFF.

The rearrangement links TRBV19 to TRBJ1-4, with D tentatively TRBD1 (6 bases). With 7 bases removed from V and 0 bases from J, the gap between germline ends came to 9 bases. From germline, CDR1 is LNHDA and CDR2 SQIVND (reference sequence). The length of the CDR3 is 14 residues. CDR3 residues: CASKGGATNEKLFF. DNA for the CDR3: TGTGCCAGTAAAGGGGGAGCAACTAATGAAAAACTGTTTTTT.

The V and J genes are TRBV7-8 and TRBJ2-7, with 9 bases aligning to TRBD2. Germline V gene lookup returns CDR1 SGHVS and CDR2 FQNEAQ. The V segment lost 2 bases and the J segment 2 bases; nucleotides outside the gene matches: 7. The CDR3 length is 16 residues. The CDR3 DNA reads as TGTGCCAGCAGCTTATGGTCGCTAGCGGGGACCTACGAGCAGTACTTC. This sequence encodes CASSLWSLAGTYEQYF.

This chain joins TRBV7-9 and TRBJ1-5; 8 bases match TRBD1. This CDR3 comprises 17 residues. V lost 3 bases, J lost 4 bases, and 11 bases stayed unmatched. Per germline, CDR1 SEHNR and CDR2 FQNEAQ (reference sequence). This CDR3 is CASSLGTGGQGNQPQHF. DNA of the CDR3: TGTGCCAGCAGCTTGGGGACAGGTGGACAAGGGAATCAGCCCCAGCATTTT.

The V call is TRBV2, the J call TRBJ2-7, with 10 positions matching TRBD2. Germline CDR1 and CDR2: SNHLY and FYNNEI. CDR3 length: 15 residues. With 8 bases clipped from V and 2 bases from J, the junction kept 9 bases outside the gene matches. In DNA, the CDR3 is TGTGCCAGCGGGCCTAGCGGGGGTTTCCCCTACGAGCAGTACTTC. This gives the protein CASGPSGGFPYEQYF.

CDR3 amino acids: CASRSSSTGVNTEAFF. The CDR3 DNA reads TGTGCCAGTAGGAGCTCCTCGACAGGGGTGAACACTGAAGCTTTCTTT. The gene calls are TRBV19 and TRBJ1-1, with TRBD1 identical over 8 bases. Germline V gives CDR1 LNHDA, CDR2 SQIVND (reference sequence). The CDR3 has 16 amino acids. J lost 0 bases, V lost 6 bases, and 9 bases had no gene match.

The rearrangement links TRBV24-1 to TRBJ1-1; possible D gene TRBD1, 6 bases. Looked up from germline, CDR1 is KGHDR and CDR2 is SFDVKD. The CDR3 loop spans 16 amino acids. Trimming left V 5 bases short and J 2 bases short, with 17 bases between. The CDR3 region is CATSGRRSGVNTEAFF. As DNA, the CDR3 is TGTGCCACCAGTGGCCGACGGTCAGGGGTTAACACTGAAGCTTTCTTT.

This rearrangement joins TRBV19 to TRBJ1-1; TRBD1 agrees at 8 bases. V lost 1 base to trimming and J lost 5 bases; unmatched junction nucleotides: 3. The germline CDR1 and CDR2 sequences are LNHDA and SQIVND (reference sequence). The CDR3 has 14 residues. CDR3 coding DNA: TGTGCCAGTAGTATAGGGACAGGGATTACTGAAGCTTTCTTT. Encoded protein: CASSIGTGITEAFF.

This clone came up a few times. The chain uses TRBV28 and TRBJ1-1; unclear D gene. The CDR3 contains 12 residues. Trimming cost V 4 bases and J 5 bases, with 8 bases left between them. Germline assignment: CDR1 MDHEN and CDR2 SYDVKM. The CDR3 nucleotides are TGTGCCAGCAGTTCCGGACTGACTGAAGCTTTCTTT. Translated: CASSSGLTEAFF.

The chain has TRBV7-8 and TRBJ1-1; D not resolved. Germline CDR1 reads SGHVS; CDR2 reads FQNEAQ. Trimming stripped 4 bases from V and 2 bases from J, with 8 bases between. The CDR3 sequence is 13 residues long. The CDR3 region is CASSSPGNTEAFF. The CDR3 bases are TGTGCCAGCAGCTCCCCAGGAAACACTGAAGCTTTCTTT. The variable domain in full, with the rest retrieved from reference TRBV7-8 and TRBJ1-1, is GAGVSQSPRYKVAKRGQDVALRCDPISGHVSLFWYQQALGQGPEFLTYFQNEAQLDKSGLPSDRFFAERPEGSVSTLKIQRTQQEDSAVYLCASSSPGNTEAFFGQGTRLTVV.

The chain links TRBV27 to TRBJ1-6, with no clear D. Germline V gene lookup returns CDR1 MNHEY and CDR2 SMNVEV (reference sequence). Trimming took off 6 bases at V and 8 bases at J, with 14 bases between the two ends. This CDR3 has 14 amino acids. Written as DNA, the CDR3 is TGTGCCAGCAGCTCCGGGTTAGGTGATTCACCCCTCCACTTT. It is translated as CASSSGLGDSPLHF.

The chain recombines TRBV11-2 with TRBJ2-7; 8 nucleotides match TRBD1. CDR3 length: 14 residues. Per germline, CDR1 SGHAT and CDR2 FQNNGV. V was clipped by 3 bases and J by 3 bases; unmatched bases: 4. The CDR3 sequence: CASSFTDRGYEQYF. The CDR3 region has the DNA TGTGCCAGCAGCTTTACAGACAGGGGCTACGAGCAGTACTTC.

This chain links TRBV10-3 with TRBJ2-1; D is possibly TRBD1 (6 bases). CDR1 and CDR2 from the germline V gene are ENHRY and SYGVKD. V lost 10 bases, J lost 2 bases, and 18 bases lay in between. The CDR3 has 15 residues. CDR3 sequence reads: CATPQVRDTYNEQFF. The CDR3 DNA reads as TGTGCCACCCCGCAGGTCCGGGACACCTACAATGAGCAGTTCTTC.

The chain couples TRBV6-2 or TRBV6-3 to TRBJ2-7; the D gene is possibly TRBD2 (6 bases). Deletions cut 5 bases from V and 4 bases from J, with 27 bases between. Germline CDR1 MNHEY, CDR2 SVGEGT. The CDR3 is made up of 18 amino acids. The CDR3 region has the DNA TGTGCCAGCAGTACGACTCGACGACTGTCAGGGACTTCGTACGAGCAGTACTTC. Translating gives CASSTTRRLSGTSYEQYF.

This chain links TRBV25-1 with TRBJ2-4, with a possible D match to TRBD2 (6 bases). Trimming cost V 7 bases and J 7 bases, with 14 bases left between them. Per the germline V gene, CDR1 is MGHDK and CDR2 is SYGVNS. The CDR3 consists of 13 residues. For the CDR3, the DNA is TGTGCCAGCACGCCCGGGGAGGTGAACATTCAGTACTTC. Its translation: CASTPGEVNIQYF.

The V call is TRBV7-3, the J call TRBJ2-7; 8 nucleotides agree with TRBD2. Germline V gives CDR1 SGHTA, CDR2 FQGTGA. The CDR3 covers 18 residues. The ends lost 4 bases at V and 0 bases at J; junction bases unmatched: 14. DNA of the CDR3: TGTGCCAGCAGCTCAGAATTACCTAGCGGGCCTAGCTCCTACGAGCAGTACTTC. Translation: CASSSELPSGPSSYEQYF.

The rearrangement uses TRBV6-2 or TRBV6-3 and TRBJ1-5, with 10 bases fitting TRBD1. Germline V gives CDR1 MNHEY, CDR2 SVGEGT. CDR3 length equals 18 residues. The J segment lost 7 bases and the V segment lost 3 bases, leaving 15 bases of the junction unmatched. CDR3: CASSYNEKRTGGLQPQHF. DNA of the CDR3: TGTGCCAGCAGTTATAATGAAAAGAGGACAGGGGGGTTGCAGCCCCAGCATTTT.

This clone appeared once. The rearrangement links TRBV29-1 to TRBJ1-1; 7 positions agree with TRBD1. This CDR3 is 16 amino acids long. The germline gives CDR1 SQVTM, CDR2 ANQGSEA. V gave up 7 bases and J gave up 0 bases; unmatched junction bases: 14. The CDR3 spells CSAESGRGNMNTEAFF. CDR3 DNA: TGCAGCGCCGAGAGCGGCAGGGGGAACATGAACACTGAAGCTTTCTTT.

V is TRBV27 and J is TRBJ2-6; TRBD1 matches at 10 bases. Germline CDR1 reads MNHEY; CDR2 reads SMNVEV (reference sequence). The CDR3 consists of 17 residues. Germline trimming cut 6 bases from V and 1 base from J; bases unmatched to any gene: 6. CDR3 sequence reads: CASRGQGRRSGANVLTF. The CDR3 bases are TGTGCCAGCAGGGGACAGGGGCGACGTTCTGGGGCCAACGTCCTGACTTTC.

The CDR3 loop reads CAWSVIGVNQPQHF. The CDR3 DNA sequence: TGTGCCTGGAGTGTAATAGGGGTAAATCAGCCCCAGCATTTT. The gene calls are TRBV30 and TRBJ1-5; maybe TRBD1 (5 bases). The CDR3 loop spans 14 amino acids. V was cut by 0 bases and J by 4 bases, with 10 bases left in between. Germline V gene data show CDR1 as GTSNPN and CDR2 as SVGIG (reference sequence). Drawing the rest from reference TRBV30 and TRBJ1-5, the complete variable domain is SQTIHQWPATLVQPVGSPLSLECTVEGTSNPNLYWYRQAAGRGLQLLFYSVGIGQISSEVPQNLSASRPQDRQFILSSKKLLLSDSGFYLCAWSVIGVNQPQHFGDGTRLSIL.

The sample holds a few counts of this clone. The chain employs TRBV7-9 and TRBJ1-1, with TRBD1 identical over 7 bases. J was trimmed by 4 bases and V by 5 bases; bases with no gene match: 7. CDR3 size: 14 residues. Per the germline V gene, CDR1 is SEHNR and CDR2 is FQNEAQ (reference sequence). CDR3 residues: CASSPRGPVTEAFF. Written as DNA, the CDR3 is TGTGCCAGCAGCCCAAGGGGGCCGGTCACTGAAGCTTTCTTT.

The gene calls are TRBV3-1 (or the pseudogene TRBV3-2) and TRBJ1-6, with D maybe TRBD1 (5 bases). Germline V gene sequence: CDR1 LGHDT, CDR2 YNNKEL (reference sequence). The CDR3 extends over 14 amino acids. The germline V and J ends were trimmed by 6 bases and 9 bases, with 15 bases remaining between them. Here the CDR3 DNA reads TGTGCCAGCAGAGCATCAGGGTTAACTTCACCCCTCCACTTT. As protein: CASRASGLTSPLHF.

This chain links TRBV7-6 with TRBJ1-4; D possibly corresponds to TRBD1 (6 bases). Trimming shortened V by 1 base and J by 5 bases, and 11 bases separated the two germline ends. The CDR3 is 15 residues long. Germline assignment: CDR1 SGHVS and CDR2 FNYEAQ. The CDR3 region is CASSLDGQLNEKLFF. CDR3 coding DNA: TGTGCCAGCAGCTTAGACGGACAGTTAAATGAAAAACTGTTTTTT.

The chain carries TRBV2 and TRBJ2-3; D not certain. The CDR3 contains 12 residues. From germline, CDR1 is SNHLY and CDR2 FYNNEI. The V and J ends lost 6 bases and 0 bases respectively, with 4 bases between them. Here the CDR3 reads CASRTSTDTQYF. Written as DNA, the CDR3 is TGTGCCAGCAGGACTAGCACAGATACGCAGTATTTT.

This rearrangement joins TRBV23-1 to TRBJ1-1; TRBD1 matches at 8 bases. TRBV23-1 is placed among ORFs of uncertain function. CDR3 size: 19 residues. V dropped 0 bases and J dropped 1; count of bases not matched to a gene: 13. The CDR3 here is CASSQSWGMGQEKNTEAFF. CDR3 sequence (DNA): TGCGCCAGCAGTCAATCGTGGGGCATGGGACAGGAGAAGAACACTGAAGCTTTCTTT.

This clone appeared once. The chain links TRBV12-3 or TRBV12-4 to TRBJ2-5; 7 bases fit TRBD2. Trimming cost V 6 bases and J 4 bases; bases outside gene matches: 5. This CDR3 is built from 13 residues. CDR3 sequence reads: CASRTSGGETQYF. In DNA, the CDR3 is TGTGCCAGCAGAACTTCGGGGGGAGAGACCCAGTACTTC.

This clone was found once. The chain links TRBV6-5 to TRBJ2-3; D is undetermined. This CDR3 region has 14 residues. Germline loops: CDR1 MNHEY, CDR2 SVGAGI. The germline V and J ends were trimmed by 0 bases and 5 bases, with 9 bases remaining between them. The CDR3 reads CASSYSLPRDTQYF. The CDR3 nucleotides are TGTGCCAGCAGTTACTCGTTACCCAGAGATACGCAGTATTTT.

This clone was detected a few times. V and J are TRBV6-6 and TRBJ1-2, with no clear D. Germline CDR1 is MNHNY and CDR2 is SVGAGI (reference sequence). V dropped 8 bases and J dropped 5 bases, with 18 bases sitting between them. The CDR3 is made up of 14 amino acids. The CDR3: CASSLAGSYYGYTF. CDR3 coding DNA: TGTGCCAGCTCCTTAGCTGGGAGTTATTATGGCTACACCTTC.

The chain joins TRBV2 to TRBJ1-4; 8 bases align to TRBD1. The CDR3 covers 13 residues. Germline V gene sequence: CDR1 SNHLY, CDR2 FYNNEI. V lost 4 bases, J lost 8 bases, and 3 bases stayed unmatched. The CDR3 here is CASSGTGNEKLFF. In DNA form, the CDR3 reads TGTGCCAGCAGTGGGACAGGGAACGAAAAACTGTTTTTT.